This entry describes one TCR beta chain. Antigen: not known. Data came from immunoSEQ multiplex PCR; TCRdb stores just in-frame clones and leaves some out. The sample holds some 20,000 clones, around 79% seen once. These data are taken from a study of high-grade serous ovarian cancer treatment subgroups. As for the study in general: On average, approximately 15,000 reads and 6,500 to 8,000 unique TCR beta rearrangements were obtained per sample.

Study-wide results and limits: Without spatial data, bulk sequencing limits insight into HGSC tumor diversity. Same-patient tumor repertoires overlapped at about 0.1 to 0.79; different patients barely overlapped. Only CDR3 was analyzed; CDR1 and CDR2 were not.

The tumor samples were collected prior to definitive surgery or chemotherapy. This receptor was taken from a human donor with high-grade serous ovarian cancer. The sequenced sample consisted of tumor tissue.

The CDR3 protein is CAIRETLSSYEQYF. CDR3 nucleotides: TGTGCCATCAGAGAAACGTTAAGCTCCTACGAGCAGTACTTC. J is TRBJ2-7 and V is TRBV10-3; D remains unclear. With 6 bases removed from V and 0 bases from J, the gap between germline ends came to 12 bases. The CDR3 loop spans 14 amino acids. Germline V gene data show CDR1 as ENHRY and CDR2 as SYGVKD.